The clone carrying this T cell receptor (beta chain) was seen repeatedly, ten times or more. The antigen remains unidentified. TCRdb independently ran MiXCR on the RACE reads; one entry per CDR3 protein. The sample holds about 340,000 distinct CDR3 sequences, around 7% seen once. With 9 bases clipped from V and 4 bases from J, the junction kept 10 bases outside the gene matches. This CDR3 has 14 amino acids. Germline V CDR1 and CDR2: MDHEN, SYDVKM. Time point given: patch test 1, 2 weeks after DPC sensitization. The treatment is: therapeutic diphenylcyclopropenone sensitization with weekly scalp DPC. The data stem from a study of human T cells and chemical hapten exposure. Notes on the study in general: Alopecia in the donors means their immune response may deviate from healthy people's.

The TCR sequence derives from a woman between 18 and 29 years old with alopecia areata. Some clones in this sample may be carry-over from other donors' samples. The V gene is TRBV28, the J gene TRBJ2-7, with 9 bases matching TRBD1. Sequenced here: whole blood, sampled in connection with sensitization to the hapten diphenylcyclopropenone (DPC). The CDR3 is CASSETGGAYEQYF. The CDR3 coding sequence is TGTGCCAGTTCGGAGACAGGGGGGGCATACGAGCAGTACTTC. The complete variable domain, with remaining parts taken from reference TRBV28 and TRBJ2-7, reads DVKVTQSSRYLVKRTGEKVFLECVQDMDHENMFWYRQDPGLGLRLIYFSYDVKMKEKGDIPEGYSVSREKKERFSLILESASTNQTSMYLCASSETGGAYEQYFGPGTRLTVT.